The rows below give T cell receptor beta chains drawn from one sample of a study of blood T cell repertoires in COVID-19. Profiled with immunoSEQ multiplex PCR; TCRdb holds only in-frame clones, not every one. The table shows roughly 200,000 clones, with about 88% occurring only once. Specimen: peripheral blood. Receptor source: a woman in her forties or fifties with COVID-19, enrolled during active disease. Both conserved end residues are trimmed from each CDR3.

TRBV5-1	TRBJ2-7	ASRGDRGPGEQY
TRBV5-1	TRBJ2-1	ASGEGAKLEQF
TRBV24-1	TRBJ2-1	ATSDFRRDWNEQF
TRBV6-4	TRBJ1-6	ASKGDSLSGNSPLH
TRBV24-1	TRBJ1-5	ATSDISGNQPQH
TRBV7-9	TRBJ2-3	ASSLDVTGTQY
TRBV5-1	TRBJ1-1	ASRDSSVSEAF
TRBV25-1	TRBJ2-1	ASSERGGGSYNEQF
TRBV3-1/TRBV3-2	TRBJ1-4	ASSPGQGAPHEKLF
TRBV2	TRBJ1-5	ASRRDRVRNQPQH
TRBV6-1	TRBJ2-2	ASSRTVGELF
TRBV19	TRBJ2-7	ASSIRSGVSYEQY
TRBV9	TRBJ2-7	ASSVQGRGFWDEQY
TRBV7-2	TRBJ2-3	ASSLSPSIGTDTQY
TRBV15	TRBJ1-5	ATSRDRQGNQPQH
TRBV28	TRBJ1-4	ASSSPTGLNEKLF
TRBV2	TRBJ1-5	ASSEDTGGGNQPQH
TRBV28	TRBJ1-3	ASSRGTGGVLGNTIY
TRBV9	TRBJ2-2	ASSVGRGPNTGELF
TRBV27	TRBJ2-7	ASSFANYNEQY
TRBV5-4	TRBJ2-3	ASSLVPGRFEDTQY
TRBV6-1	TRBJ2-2	ASSESGGPTGELF
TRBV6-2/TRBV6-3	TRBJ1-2	ASSWGQNYGYT
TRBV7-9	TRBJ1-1	ASSLRDRGGTEAF
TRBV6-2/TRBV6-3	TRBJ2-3	ASSYGTASQY
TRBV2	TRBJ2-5	ASAREETQY
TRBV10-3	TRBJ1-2	AISESEQGYNGYT
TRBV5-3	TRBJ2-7	ARSSPRVHSYEQY
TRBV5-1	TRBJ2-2	ASSSGSREALELF
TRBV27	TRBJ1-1	ASSLSANTEAF
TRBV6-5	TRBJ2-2	ASIFTGQITGELF
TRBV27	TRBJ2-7	ASSLKGTGPYEQY
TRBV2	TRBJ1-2	ASTGTGLTGGYT
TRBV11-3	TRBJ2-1	ASSLGPGYNEQF
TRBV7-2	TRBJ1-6	ASSLVHTGGNSPLH
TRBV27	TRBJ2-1	ASSFGTSGGAEQF
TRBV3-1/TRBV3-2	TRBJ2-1	ASSQGWGLNNEQF
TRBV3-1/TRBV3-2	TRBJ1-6	ASSQERLESSYNSPLH
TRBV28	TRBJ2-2	ASHSLGTEKNTGELF
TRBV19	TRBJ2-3	ASSIADSGGDTQY
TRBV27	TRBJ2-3	ASSLSSGGSDTQY
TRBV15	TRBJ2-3	ATSSGPETGQDTQY
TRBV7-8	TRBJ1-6	ASSARRAVSYNSPLH
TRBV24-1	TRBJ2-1	ATSEITGGTYNEQF
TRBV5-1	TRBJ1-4	ASSLKGDEKLF
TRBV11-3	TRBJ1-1	ASSSYSGVEGEAF
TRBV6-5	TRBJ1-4	ASSYTRVGEKLF
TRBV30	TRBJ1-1	AFLRTLNTEAF
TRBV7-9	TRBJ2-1	ASSLAVAVSYNEQF
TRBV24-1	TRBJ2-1	ATSDPTSGGAVSLSEQF
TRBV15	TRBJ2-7	ATSPQGTGDEQY
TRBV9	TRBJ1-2	ASNPAGSYGYT
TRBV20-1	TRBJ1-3	SASRGPAGEGNTIY
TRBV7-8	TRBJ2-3	ASSLNSPDTQY
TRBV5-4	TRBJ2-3	ASSFGTGADTQY
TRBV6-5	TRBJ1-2	ASSSRGRGYGYT
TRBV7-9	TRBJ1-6	ASSPSLDSQSPLH
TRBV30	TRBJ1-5	AATLGQGANQPQH
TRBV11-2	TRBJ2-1	ASRLAGASYNEQF
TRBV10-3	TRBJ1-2	AISDHRGQGYT